The T cell receptor beta chain under discussion was sequenced for a study of CD8 T cells in ankylosing spondylitis. This CDR3 is 14 amino acids long. Trimming removed 3 bases at V and 2 bases at J, with 11 bases between. Molecular-barcoded quantitative 5'-RACE produced these TCR beta libraries. TCRdb independently ran MiXCR on the 5' RACE reads; one entry per CDR3 protein. The profile covers some 840,000 distinct CDR3 sequences, with around 11% appearing a single time and 0.51% taken by the ten largest. Study-level results: Earlier studies detected some motif variants in reactive arthritis synovial fluid and blood. Disease-linked clones reportedly concentrated significantly in matched ankylosing spondylitis synovial fluid. Ankylosing spondylitis blood seemed to carry a telltale TCR beta motif made of under ten highly homologous variants.

This clonotype came up a few times. What it binds is unknown. Input material: blood, either unsorted or a sorted T cell fraction (not recorded which). This clonotype originated in a male donor with ankylosing spondylitis. This rearrangement joins TRBV12-3 or TRBV12-4 to TRBJ2-7; D could derive from TRBD1 or TRBD2 (5 bases each). CDR3: CASSFGLGAYEQYF. The CDR3 region has the DNA TGTGCCAGCAGTTTTGGACTGGGGGCCTACGAGCAGTACTTC.